The subject of this entry is one T cell receptor beta chain. Its antigen is not known. The source of the sample is a study of regulatory T cells in long-lasting Graves disease. Time point specified: newly diagnosed GD, antithyroid drugs for less than 3 months. The authors made the TCR library using RNA they extracted from PBMCs. The authors built TCR beta libraries using iRepertoire HTBI primers and Arm-PCR of CDR3 regions. TCRdb re-called the multiplex PCR reads with MiXCR, one entry per CDR3 protein. The sample consists of about 440,000 distinct CDR3 sequences, 14% to 15% of them appearing once. Findings of the study overall: No thyroid tissue was studied; the work used peripheral blood only.

Another study also made use of these data, one on T cells in Graves' hyperthyroidism and ophthalmopathy. That work contributes: Uncontrolled infection, other autoimmune disease, pregnancy or lactation barred patients from enrollment. Most thyroid clonotypes with frequency above 0.001 were detected in blood.

This clonotype was obtained from a woman aged 25 to 39 with Graves disease. Source: peripheral blood mononuclear cells (PBMCs), taken at new diagnosis, from a patient treated with antithyroid drugs.

The DNA for the CDR3 is TGTGCCAGCAGTTACTCACAGGGGAGCTCCTATAATTCACCCCTCCACTTT. This gives the protein CASSYSQGSSYNSPLHF. The J gene is TRBJ1-6, the V gene TRBV6-5; 7 bases are a match to TRBD1. V shed 0 bases, J shed 0 bases, and the junction held 2 bases outside the gene matches. CDR1 is MNHEY, CDR2 SVGAGI, per germline. This CDR3 region has 17 residues.